This TCR beta chain comes out of a study of a mutant IDH1 vaccine in newly diagnosed glioma. At the level of the study: Treated patients had a mean age of around 40 years and a sex split that was roughly 60% male and 37.5% female. Receipt of radiotherapy, temozolomide, or both preceded the study, and most received both. Findings and caveats of the study: Apparently unrelated to pseudoprogression were changes in the top peripheral T cell clonotypes.

Time point meaning: week 23, last vaccination. Topical imiquimod accompanied each vaccine dose, which consisted of 300 ug of mutant IDH1 20-mer peptide. Repertoires were generated with immunoSEQ multiplex PCR, while TCRdb's copy carries only in-frame clones and drops some. The sample includes 70,000 to 90,000 clones, roughly 85% of them seen just once. The CDR3 runs 12 residues. The V gene's germline CDR1 is SGDLS and CDR2 YYNGEE. A note on this clone: The antigen is undetermined. One junction end disagrees with the germline gene, perhaps due to a read error.

This chain connects TRBV9 to TRBJ1-1; D remains unclear. The sequences come from PBMCs, collected from a glioma patient whose treatment included an IDH1 peptide vaccine. The sequence was obtained from a young man with glioma. Some clones in this sample may be carry-over from other donors' samples. Here the CDR3 reads CASGVLNPEAFF. CDR3 sequence (DNA): TGTGCCAGCGGGGTACTGAACCCTGAAGCTTTCTTT.